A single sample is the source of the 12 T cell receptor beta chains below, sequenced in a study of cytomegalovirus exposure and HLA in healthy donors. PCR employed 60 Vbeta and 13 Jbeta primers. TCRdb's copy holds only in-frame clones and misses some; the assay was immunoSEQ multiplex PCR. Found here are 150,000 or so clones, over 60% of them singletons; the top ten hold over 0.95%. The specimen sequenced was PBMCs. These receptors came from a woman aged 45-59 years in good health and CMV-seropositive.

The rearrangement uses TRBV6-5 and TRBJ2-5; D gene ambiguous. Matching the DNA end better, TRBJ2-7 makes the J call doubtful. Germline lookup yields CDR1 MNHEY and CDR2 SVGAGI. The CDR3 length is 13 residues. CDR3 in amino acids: CASSLIFSYEQYF. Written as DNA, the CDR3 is TGTGCCAGCAGCTTGATCTTCTCCTACGAGCAGTACTTC.

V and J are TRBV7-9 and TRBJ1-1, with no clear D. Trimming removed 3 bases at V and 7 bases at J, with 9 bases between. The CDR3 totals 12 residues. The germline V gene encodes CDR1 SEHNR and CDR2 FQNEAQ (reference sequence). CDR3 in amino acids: CASSFREYEAFF. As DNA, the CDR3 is TGTGCCAGCAGCTTCCGAGAATATGAAGCTTTCTTT.

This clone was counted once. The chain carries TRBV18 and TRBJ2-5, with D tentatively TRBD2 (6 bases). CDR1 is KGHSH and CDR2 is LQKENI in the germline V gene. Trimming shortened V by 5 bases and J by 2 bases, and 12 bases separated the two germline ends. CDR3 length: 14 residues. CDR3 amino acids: CASSAGTSQETQYF. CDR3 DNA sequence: TGTGCCAGCTCAGCCGGGACTTCACAAGAGACCCAGTACTTC.

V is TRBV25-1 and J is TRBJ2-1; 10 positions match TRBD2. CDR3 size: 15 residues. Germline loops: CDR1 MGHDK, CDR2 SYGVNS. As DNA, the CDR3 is TGTGCAGCCAGACCAGGACTAGCGGTATACAATGAGCAGTTCTTC. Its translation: CAARPGLAVYNEQFF.

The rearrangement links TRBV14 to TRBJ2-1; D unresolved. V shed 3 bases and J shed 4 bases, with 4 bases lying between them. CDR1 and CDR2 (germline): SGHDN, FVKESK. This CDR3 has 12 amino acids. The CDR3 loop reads CASSHNYNEQFF. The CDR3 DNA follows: TGTGCCAGCAGCCACAATTACAATGAGCAGTTCTTC.

CDR3 sequence (DNA): TGTGCCAGCAGTGAAGCCCCGTGGAGGGGCAATCAGCCCCAGCATTTT. This sequence encodes CASSEAPWRGNQPQHF. The rearrangement joins TRBV6-1 to TRBJ1-5; D unclear. Germline CDR1 MNHNS, CDR2 SASEGT. V lost 0 bases and J lost 2, with 11 bases in between. This CDR3 has 16 residues.

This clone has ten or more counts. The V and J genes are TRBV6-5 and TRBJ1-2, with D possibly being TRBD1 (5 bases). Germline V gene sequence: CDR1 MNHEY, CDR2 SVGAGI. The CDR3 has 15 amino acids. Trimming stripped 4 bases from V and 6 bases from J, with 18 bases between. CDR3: CASSFGGATADGYTF. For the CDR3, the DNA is TGTGCCAGCAGTTTCGGGGGAGCGACGGCGGATGGCTACACCTTC.

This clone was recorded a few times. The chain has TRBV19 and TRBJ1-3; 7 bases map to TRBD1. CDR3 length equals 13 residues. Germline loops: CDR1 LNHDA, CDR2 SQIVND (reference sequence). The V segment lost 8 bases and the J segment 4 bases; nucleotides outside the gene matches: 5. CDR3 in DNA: TGTGCCAGTCTACAGGGGTCCGGAAACACCATATATTTT. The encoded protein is CASLQGSGNTIYF.

The CDR3 is CASSLGAGPSTDTQYF. The CDR3 region has the DNA TGCGCCAGCAGCTTGGGGGCAGGCCCTAGCACAGATACGCAGTATTTT. The V and J genes are TRBV5-1 and TRBJ2-3; D remains unclear. Trimming removed 0 bases at V and 0 bases at J, with 11 bases between. Germline V CDR1 and CDR2: SGHRS, YFSETQ. The CDR3 extends over 16 amino acids.

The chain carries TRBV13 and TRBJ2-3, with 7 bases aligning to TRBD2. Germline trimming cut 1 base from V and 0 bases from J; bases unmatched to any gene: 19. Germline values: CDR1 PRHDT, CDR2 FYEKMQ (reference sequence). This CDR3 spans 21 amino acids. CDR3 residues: CASSLARLGIAGETSTDTQYF. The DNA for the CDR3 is TGTGCCAGCAGCTTAGCGCGGTTGGGAATAGCGGGCGAAACTAGCACAGATACGCAGTATTTT.

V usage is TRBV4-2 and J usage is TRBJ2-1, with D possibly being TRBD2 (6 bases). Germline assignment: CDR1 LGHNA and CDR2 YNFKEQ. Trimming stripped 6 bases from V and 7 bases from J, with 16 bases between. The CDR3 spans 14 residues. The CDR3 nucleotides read TGTGCCAGCAGTCCGATAGCGGTACCAAATGAGCAGTTCTTC. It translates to CASSPIAVPNEQFF.

CDR3 DNA sequence: TGTGCCAGCAGCGGGACGGGGGGGCCAACATACTATGGCTACACCTTC. It translates to CASSGTGGPTYYGYTF. This chain joins TRBV5-6 and TRBJ1-2, with D tentatively TRBD1 (6 bases). From germline, CDR1 is SGHDT and CDR2 YYEEEE. The length of the CDR3 is 16 residues. Trimming stripped 4 bases from V and 3 bases from J, with 19 bases between.